These 32 T cell receptor beta chains share one sample of origin, sequenced in a study of regulatory T cells in long-lasting Graves disease. Sample time point: newly diagnosed GD, antithyroid drugs for less than 3 months. Making the TCR library involved RNA that had been extracted from PBMCs. Library construction for TCR beta used iRepertoire HTBI primers and Arm-PCR of CDR3 regions. Using its own MiXCR run on the multiplex PCR reads, TCRdb lists one record per CDR3 protein. The sample includes around 500,000 distinct CDR3 sequences, 13% of them seen just once. These same records also appear under a second study, on T cells in Graves' hyperthyroidism and ophthalmopathy.

Sequenced here: peripheral blood mononuclear cells (PBMCs), sampled at new diagnosis, from a patient treated with antithyroid drugs. These receptors were taken from a young man with Graves disease.

About this clonotype: A much larger clone lies one base from this, so it may be a read error. The chain carries TRBV28 and TRBJ2-7; 9 nucleotides match TRBD2. This CDR3 spans 17 amino acids. Germline V gene lookup returns CDR1 MDHEN and CDR2 SYDVKM. The junction had 12 bases not matched to a gene; V was cut back by 5 bases and J by 1 base. The CDR3 is CASSIRRSGRASYEQYF. The CDR3 DNA reads as TGTGCCAGCAGTATCCGCCGTAGCGGGAGAGCTTCCTACGAGCAGTACTTC.

This chain connects TRBV5-1 to TRBJ1-2; possibly TRBD1 for D (5 bases). The CDR3 sequence is 13 residues long. Germline lookup yields CDR1 SGHRS and CDR2 YFSETQ. Trimming left V 2 bases short and J 8 bases short, with 13 bases between. Here the CDR3 DNA reads TGCGCCAGCAGCTTCCTGGGGGTAGACGGCTACACCTTC. The encoded protein is CASSFLGVDGYTF.

Many counts were recorded for this clonotype. The chain carries TRBV11-2 and TRBJ2-1, with D perhaps assigned TRBD1 or TRBD2 (7 bases each). Trimming cost V 6 bases and J 5 bases, with 17 bases left between them. The CDR3 is 15 residues long. Germline V gene lookup returns CDR1 SGHAT and CDR2 FQNNGV. CDR3 sequence: CASSLQGRGNNEQFF. For the CDR3, the DNA is TGTGCCAGCAGTCTACAGGGGCGGGGGAACAATGAGCAGTTCTTC.

The count of this clonotype is one. The chain links TRBV5-1 to TRBJ2-5, with TRBD2 as a possible D gene (5 bases). Germline values: CDR1 SGHRS, CDR2 YFSETQ. The CDR3 is 14 amino acids. V lost 0 bases to trimming and J lost 1 base, with 7 bases between them. CDR3 loop: CASSLASRQETQYF. CDR3 nucleotides: TGCGCCAGCAGCTTGGCTAGCCGCCAAGAGACCCAGTACTTC.

This clonotype was seen ten or more times. This chain uses TRBV5-1 with TRBJ1-6; no reliable D call. With 2 bases removed from V and 10 bases from J, the gap between germline ends came to 10 bases. The CDR3 loop spans 13 amino acids. CDR1 SGHRS and CDR2 YFSETQ come from the germline V gene. The CDR3 DNA sequence: TGCGCCAGCAGCTTCACAGCAGGATCACCCCTCCACTTT. It specifies CASSFTAGSPLHF.

This clonotype has more than one count but fewer than ten. The V call is TRBV19, the J call TRBJ2-1; TRBD2 might be the D (5 bases). Looked up from germline, CDR1 is LNHDA and CDR2 is SQIVND (reference sequence). V lost 3 bases to trimming and J lost 0 bases, with 15 bases between them. This CDR3 has 17 residues. The CDR3 loop is CASSMEAALSSYNEQFF. Here the CDR3 DNA reads TGTGCCAGTAGTATGGAGGCAGCACTGAGCTCCTACAATGAGCAGTTCTTC.

This clonotype was recorded many times. The chain links TRBV10-3 to TRBJ2-1; 7 bases agree with TRBD2. This CDR3 has 14 amino acids. The germline V gene has CDR1 ENHRY and CDR2 SYGVKD. V was clipped by 3 bases and J by 7 bases; unmatched bases: 6. Here the CDR3 reads CAISDGGRGNEQFF. The CDR3 DNA reads as TGTGCCATCAGTGACGGAGGGAGGGGTAATGAGCAGTTCTTC.

This clonotype was observed a few times. V gene TRBV4-1 combines with J gene TRBJ2-3; D not certain. The J call may be incorrect, as the DNA end agrees better with TRBJ2-7. Germline lookup yields CDR1 MGHRA and CDR2 YSYEKL. This CDR3 is built from 14 residues. The CDR3 nucleotides read TGCGCCAGCAGCCCATTACTGGGTACCTACGAGCAGTACTTC. The encoded protein is CASSPLLGTYEQYF.

This clonotype was recorded many times. This sequence joins TRBV20-1 and TRBJ2-2; 10 bases align to TRBD1. The CDR3 consists of 15 residues. Trimming took 3 bases from V and 0 from J; bases not matched to a gene: 1. Germline loops: CDR1 DFQATT, CDR2 SNEGSKA (reference sequence). The CDR3 DNA sequence: TGCAGTGCTAGGACAGGGGGCCCGAACACCGGGGAGCTGTTTTTT. Amino acid sequence: CSARTGGPNTGELFF.

The V call is TRBV7-9, the J call TRBJ2-5, with D perhaps TRBD2 (6 bases). V shed 2 bases and J shed 1 base, with 11 bases lying between them. The CDR3 extends over 15 amino acids. Germline V gives CDR1 SEHNR, CDR2 FQNEAQ (reference sequence). This chain's CDR3 is CASSLSHGSQETQYF. The CDR3 coding sequence is TGTGCCAGCAGCTTATCACACGGGAGCCAAGAGACCCAGTACTTC.

This clonotype was seen repeatedly, ten times or more. The chain combines TRBV2 with TRBJ1-4; no firm D call. The V and J ends lost 6 bases and 1 base respectively, with 15 bases between them. The CDR3 is 16 residues long. CDR1 is SNHLY and CDR2 is FYNNEI in the germline V gene. The CDR3 sequence: CASSGGAQRTNEKLFF. CDR3 bases: TGTGCCAGCAGCGGAGGAGCCCAAAGAACTAATGAAAAACTGTTTTTT. Full variable domain (rest looked up from reference TRBV2 and TRBJ1-4): EPEVTQTPSHQVTQMGQEVILRCVPISNHLYFYWYRQILGQKVEFLVSFYNNEISEKSEIFDDQFSVERPDGSNFTLKIRSTKLEDSAMYFCASSGGAQRTNEKLFFGSGTQLSVL.

This clonotype was seen a few times. The chain carries TRBV15 and TRBJ1-5, with 8 bases aligning to TRBD1. Germline CDR1 is LNHNV and CDR2 is YYDKDF (reference sequence). This CDR3 region has 20 residues. The V and J ends lost 1 base and 0 bases, in that order; junction bases with no gene match: 14. CDR3 amino acids: CATSRVWFRGPSLSNQPQHF. The CDR3 DNA follows: TGTGCCACCAGCAGAGTTTGGTTCAGGGGGCCCTCCCTTAGCAATCAGCCCCAGCATTTT.

This clonotype was detected ten times or more. This sequence joins TRBV7-2 and TRBJ2-5; 9 bases map to TRBD1. This CDR3 contains 15 residues. Germline trimming cut 1 base from V and 4 bases from J; bases unmatched to any gene: 4. Germline lookup yields CDR1 SGHTA and CDR2 FQGNSA. The CDR3 DNA reads TGTGCCAGCAGCTTAGGTAACAGGGGGCCAGAGACCCAGTACTTC. Its translation: CASSLGNRGPETQYF.

This clonotype has just a few counts. For the CDR3, the DNA is TGTGCCAGCAGTTACCCCCCTAGCGGGAGGGCCTCAGATACGCAGTATTTT. Protein: CASSYPPSGRASDTQYF. The J gene is TRBJ2-3, the V gene TRBV6-2 or TRBV6-3; 12 positions agree with TRBD2. CDR3 length equals 17 residues. Per germline, CDR1 MNHEY and CDR2 SVGEGT. Trimming removed 2 bases from V and 4 bases from J; junction bases left unmatched: 7.

This clonotype has ten or more counts. V gene TRBV29-1 combines with J gene TRBJ2-1; 10 bases are a match to TRBD1. CDR3 size: 13 residues. From germline, CDR1 is SQVTM and CDR2 ANQGSEA. Germline trimming cut 1 base from V and 6 bases from J; bases unmatched to any gene: 0. This CDR3 is CSVEGTGGNEQFF. The CDR3, as DNA: TGCAGCGTTGAAGGGACAGGGGGCAATGAGCAGTTCTTC.

The rearrangement uses TRBV7-8 and TRBJ2-1, with D perhaps matching TRBD2 (5 bases). In germline, CDR1 is SGHVS, CDR2 FQNEAQ. The CDR3 loop spans 14 amino acids. Trimming pared 0 bases from V and 12 bases from J, leaving 15 bases between. CDR3 residues: CASSLALGGPGQFF. CDR3 bases: TGTGCCAGCAGCTTAGCCCTCGGAGGACCAGGGCAGTTCTTC.

This clonotype was observed many times. The genes are TRBV5-5 and TRBJ1-1; no reliable D call. From germline, CDR1 is SGHKS and CDR2 YYEKEE (reference sequence). V lost 4 bases and J 0 bases, leaving 13 bases between the germline ends. The CDR3 loop spans 15 amino acids. DNA of the CDR3: TGTGCCAGCAGCCGAGGCGGACGGCTGAACACTGAAGCTTTCTTT. It specifies CASSRGGRLNTEAFF. The entire variable domain, with the rest obtained from reference TRBV5-5 and TRBJ1-1, is as follows: DAGVTQSPTHLIKTRGQQVTLRCSPISGHKSVSWYQQVLGQGPQFIFQYYEKEERGRGNFPDRFSARQFPNYSSELNVNALLLGDSALYLCASSRGGRLNTEAFFGQGTRLTVV.

There are a few counts of this clonotype. The CDR3: CASSWGTGSNYGYTF. The CDR3 DNA reads TGTGCCAGCAGCTGGGGGACAGGTTCTAACTATGGCTACACCTTC. This chain joins TRBV5-5 and TRBJ1-2; 8 bases map to TRBD1. This CDR3 contains 15 residues. V lost 3 bases to trimming and J lost 0 bases; unmatched junction nucleotides: 4. The V gene's germline CDR1 is SGHKS and CDR2 YYEKEE (reference sequence). Variable domain in full (rest from reference TRBV5-5 and TRBJ1-2): DAGVTQSPTHLIKTRGQQVTLRCSPISGHKSVSWYQQVLGQGPQFIFQYYEKEERGRGNFPDRFSARQFPNYSSELNVNALLLGDSALYLCASSWGTGSNYGYTFGSGTRLTVV.

This clonotype was counted at least ten times. The rearrangement joins TRBV6-1 to TRBJ2-4; D is unclear. Between the trimmed V and J ends, which lost 7 bases and 2 bases, there was a span of 9 bases. The CDR3 totals 13 residues. Germline CDR1 and CDR2: MNHNS and SASEGT. CDR3 residues: CASNQAPKNIQYF. CDR3 sequence (DNA): TGTGCCAGCAATCAGGCGCCCAAAAACATTCAGTACTTC.

Notes on this clonotype: A junction end diverges from the germline sequence, so it may reflect a read error. The J gene is TRBJ2-4, the V gene TRBV3-1, with D perhaps matching TRBD1 or TRBD2 (6 bases each). The germline V gene has CDR1 LGHDT and CDR2 YNNKEL (reference sequence). The CDR3 totals 16 residues. CDR3 sequence (DNA): TGTACCAGCAGCCCTGGGGGGCTTTCGGCCAAAAACATTCAGTACTTC. The encoded protein is CTSSPGGLSAKNIQYF.

Comment on this clonotype: A much larger clone differs from this one at a single base, so this may be a read error. Since no conserved phenylalanine or tryptophan closes the CDR3, a read error is the likely cause. The chain combines TRBV27 with TRBJ2-7, with a weak D call TRBD2 (5 bases). Germline V gene data show CDR1 as MNHEY and CDR2 as SMNVEV (reference sequence). Between the trimmed V and J ends, which lost 5 bases and 5 bases, there was a span of 7 bases. The CDR3 runs 11 residues. The CDR3 DNA reads TGTGCCAGCAGTGGACTCCACGAGCAGTACCTC. This gives the protein CASSGLHEQYL.

This clonotype was counted a single time. The chain has TRBV4-1 and TRBJ2-1, with D possibly being TRBD1 (5 bases). The germline gives CDR1 MGHRA, CDR2 YSYEKL. The germline V and J ends were trimmed by 7 bases and 9 bases, with 10 bases remaining between them. The CDR3 spans 11 residues. The CDR3 sequence: CASTWGGEQFF. The CDR3 DNA reads as TGCGCCAGCACCTGGGGCGGTGAGCAGTTCTTC.

This clonotype has ten or more counts. This chain connects TRBV11-2 to TRBJ2-1; TRBD2 matches 8 bases. The germline gives CDR1 SGHAT, CDR2 FQNNGV. V shed 5 bases, J shed 3 bases, and the junction held 9 bases outside the gene matches. The CDR3 sequence is 16 residues long. The CDR3 loop is CASSDSEREIYNEQFF. CDR3 nucleotide sequence: TGTGCCAGCAGCGACTCGGAGCGGGAGATCTACAATGAGCAGTTCTTC.

A remark on this clonotype: The junction departs from germline at one end; a sequencing error may be responsible. The chain recombines TRBV7-9 with TRBJ1-5; perhaps TRBD1 as D (5 bases). The germline CDR1 and CDR2 sequences are SEHNR and FQNEAQ (reference sequence). The CDR3 is made up of 14 amino acids. The chain's CDR3 is CTSSGGGENQPQHF. Written as DNA, the CDR3 is TGTACCAGCAGCGGGGGAGGAGAGAATCAGCCCCAGCATTTT.

This clonotype was seen a few times. The J gene is TRBJ2-1, the V gene TRBV29-1; a possible D gene is TRBD1 (5 bases). This CDR3 is built from 13 residues. V was trimmed by 6 bases and J by 0 bases, leaving 9 bases between them. Per germline, CDR1 SQVTM and CDR2 ANQGSEA. CDR3 DNA: TGCAGCGTCTTGACAGTCTCCTACAATGAGCAGTTCTTC. The encoded protein is CSVLTVSYNEQFF.

Of note for this clonotype: A clone one base away is much larger, so this may be a read error. This rearrangement joins TRBV20-1 to TRBJ2-1; possibly TRBD2 for D (6 bases). Germline V lookup: CDR1 DFQATT, CDR2 SNEGSKA (reference sequence). The CDR3 loop spans 13 amino acids. CDR3 amino acids: CSAWIQLANQQLF. Here the CDR3 DNA reads TGCAGTGCGTGGATCCAACTAGCCAACCAGCAGCTCTTC.

This clonotype was seen repeatedly, ten times or more. This chain connects TRBV20-1 to TRBJ2-3; D gene unclear. Germline values: CDR1 DFQATT, CDR2 SNEGSKA (reference sequence). The CDR3 has 12 amino acids. With 3 bases removed from V and 2 bases from J, the gap between germline ends came to 6 bases. CDR3 nucleotide sequence: TGCAGTGCTAGGCAGTTCACAGATACGCAGTATTTT. Residues: CSARQFTDTQYF.

This clonotype was seen only a few times. The V call is TRBV19, the J call TRBJ2-3, with 7 bases that match TRBD2. Germline values: CDR1 LNHDA, CDR2 SQIVND (reference sequence). V lost 10 bases to trimming and J lost 7 bases; unmatched junction nucleotides: 20. This CDR3 region has 16 residues. The CDR3 nucleotides read TGTGCCACCGCCTTCCCAGGGCTAGCGGCGATTTATACGCAGTATTTT. It encodes CATAFPGLAAIYTQYF.

The CDR3 DNA sequence: TGCAGTGCCAGGACAGGGGGCGCGGGTGAGGACACTGAAGCTTTCTTT. Residues: CSARTGGAGEDTEAFF. The chain joins TRBV20-1 to TRBJ1-1; 11 bases line up with TRBD1. J gave up 3 bases and V 6 bases, and 12 bases lay outside the gene matches. Per the germline V gene, CDR1 is DFQATT and CDR2 is SNEGSKA (reference sequence). The CDR3 contains 16 residues.

This clonotype was counted many times. The rearrangement links TRBV27 to TRBJ1-2; 11 nucleotides match TRBD1. The junction had 2 bases not matched to a gene; V was cut back by 8 bases and J by 3 bases. The CDR3 contains 13 residues. Germline loops: CDR1 MNHEY, CDR2 SMNVEV (reference sequence). The CDR3 protein is CASGQGAHYGYTF. The CDR3 DNA sequence: TGTGCCAGCGGACAGGGGGCCCACTATGGCTACACCTTC.

This clonotype was counted only a few times. The V and J genes are TRBV3-1 and TRBJ2-7; D gene ambiguous. Germline loops: CDR1 LGHDT, CDR2 YNNKEL (reference sequence). Trimming took off 6 bases at V and 1 base at J, with 10 bases between the two ends. This CDR3 spans 13 amino acids. CDR3 nucleotide sequence: TGTGCCAGCAGACGGGCCTCATCCTACGAGCAGTACTTC. This translates into CASRRASSYEQYF.

Many counts were recorded for this clonotype. The J gene is TRBJ1-2, the V gene TRBV20-1; the D is unclear. V was pared by 5 bases and J by 1 base, with 11 bases between. Germline V gene lookup returns CDR1 DFQATT and CDR2 SNEGSKA (reference sequence). The CDR3 totals 13 residues. CDR3 DNA: TGCAGTGCTCAGGAGGACGGTAACTATGGCTACACCTTC. Translation gives CSAQEDGNYGYTF.